Listed below are T cell receptor beta chains from one sample, sequenced in a study of cytomegalovirus exposure and HLA in healthy donors. Sequenced by immunoSEQ multiplex PCR; TCRdb stores in-frame clones only, minus some. The profile shows roughly 100,000 clones, roughly 80% of them singletons. Input material: PBMCs. These receptors were obtained from a woman aged 35 to 49 in good health and CMV-seropositive. Each CDR3 is given without its conserved first and last residue.

j_call v_call cdr3_length cdr3_aa
TRBJ1-5 TRBV28 12 ASRQDRYNQPQH
TRBJ1-5 TRBV6-1 17 ASSVGIGQPLYSNQPQH
TRBJ2-3 TRBV7-2 14 ASSATKLAATDTQY
TRBJ2-5 TRBV6-5 13 ATAPQGRVGETQY
TRBJ1-1 TRBV5-1 12 ASSQGLGNTEAF
TRBJ2-1 TRBV5-1 13 ASSLEGGSYNEQF
TRBJ2-1 TRBV25-1 16 ASSEGVGASSSYNEQF
TRBJ1-4 TRBV2 14 ASSENGVRGYEKLF
TRBJ2-3 TRBV10-1 12 ATSRGALTDTQY
TRBJ1-2 TRBV4-1 15 ASSQETRGREGYGYT
TRBJ1-2 TRBV10-3 13 AISENGNRGYGYT
TRBJ1-1 TRBV29-1 10 SVGGMNTEAF
TRBJ2-1 TRBV5-6 12 ASRTPGLESEQF
TRBJ1-3 TRBV11-3 13 ASSSTGVTGNTIY
TRBJ1-2 TRBV9 13 ASSVEIQGDYGYT
TRBJ1-5 TRBV2 11 ASNQGQNQPQH
TRBJ1-1 TRBV5-8 11 ASSLVFRTEAF
TRBJ2-1 TRBV7-3 12 ASSSGGRGNEQF
TRBJ2-1 TRBV19 11 ASRKDSNNEQF
TRBJ1-2 TRBV18 13 ASSPGGSGGYGYT
TRBJ2-2 TRBV7-9 14 ASSLRTSGNSGELF
TRBJ1-1 TRBV18 13 ASSPPDRANTEAF
TRBJ2-3 TRBV7-2 14 ASSLRTSGSTDTQY
TRBJ2-7 TRBV5-1 14 ASSSVRAGTSYEQY